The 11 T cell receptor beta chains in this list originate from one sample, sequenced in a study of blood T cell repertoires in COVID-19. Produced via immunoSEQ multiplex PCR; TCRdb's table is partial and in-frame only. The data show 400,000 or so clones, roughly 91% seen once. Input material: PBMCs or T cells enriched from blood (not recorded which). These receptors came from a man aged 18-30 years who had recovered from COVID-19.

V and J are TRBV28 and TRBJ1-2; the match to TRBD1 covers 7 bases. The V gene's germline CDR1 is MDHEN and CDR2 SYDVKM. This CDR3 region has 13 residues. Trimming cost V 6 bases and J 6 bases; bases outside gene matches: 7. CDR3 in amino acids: CASRLTGSHGYTF. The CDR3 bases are TGTGCCAGCAGACTGACAGGGTCCCATGGCTACACCTTC.

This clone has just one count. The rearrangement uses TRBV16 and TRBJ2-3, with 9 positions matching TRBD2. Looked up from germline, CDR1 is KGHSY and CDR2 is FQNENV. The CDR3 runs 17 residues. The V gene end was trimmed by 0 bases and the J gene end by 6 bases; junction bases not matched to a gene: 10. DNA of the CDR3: TGTGCCAGCAGCCAATCCCCTAGCGGGGAGGTGAGCGATACGCAGTATTTT. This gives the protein CASSQSPSGEVSDTQYF.

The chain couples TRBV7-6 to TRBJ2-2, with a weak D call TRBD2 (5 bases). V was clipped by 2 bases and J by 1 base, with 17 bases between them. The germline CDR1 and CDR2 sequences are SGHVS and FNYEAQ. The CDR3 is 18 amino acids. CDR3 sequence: CASSLRKSRGKNTGELFF. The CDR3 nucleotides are TGTGCCAGCAGCTTACGGAAGAGCAGAGGGAAGAACACCGGGGAGCTGTTTTTT.

In DNA, the CDR3 is TGTGCCGGCGGGGGGAGAGAAGATCAGCCCCAGCATTTT. Amino acid sequence: CAGGGREDQPQHF. The gene calls are TRBV19 and TRBJ1-5; weak D call: TRBD1 (5 bases). Trimming removed 11 bases from V and 5 bases from J, with 16 bases in between. From germline, CDR1 is LNHDA and CDR2 SQIVND (reference sequence). The CDR3 consists of 13 residues.

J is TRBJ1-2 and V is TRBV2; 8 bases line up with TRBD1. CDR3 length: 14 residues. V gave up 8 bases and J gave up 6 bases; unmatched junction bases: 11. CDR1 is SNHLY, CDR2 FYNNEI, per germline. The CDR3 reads CASGGQGAFDGYTF. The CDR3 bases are TGTGCCAGCGGTGGGCAGGGGGCTTTTGATGGCTACACCTTC.

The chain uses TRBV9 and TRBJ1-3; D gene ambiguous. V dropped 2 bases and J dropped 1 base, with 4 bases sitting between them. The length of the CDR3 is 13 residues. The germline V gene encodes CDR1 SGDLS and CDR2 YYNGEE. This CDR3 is CASSVYSGNTIYF. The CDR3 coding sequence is TGTGCCAGCAGCGTCTATTCTGGAAACACCATATATTTT. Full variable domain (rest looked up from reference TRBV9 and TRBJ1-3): DSGVTQTPKHLITATGQRVTLRCSPRSGDLSVYWYQQSLDQGLQFLIQYYNGEERAKGNILERFSAQQFPDLHSELNLSSLELGDSALYFCASSVYSGNTIYFGEGSWLTVV.

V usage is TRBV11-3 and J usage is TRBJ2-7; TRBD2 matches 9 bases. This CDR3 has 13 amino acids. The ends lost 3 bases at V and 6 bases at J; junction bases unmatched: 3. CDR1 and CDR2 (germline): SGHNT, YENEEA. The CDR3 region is CASSLAGGFEQYF. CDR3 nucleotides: TGTGCCAGCAGCTTGGCGGGGGGGTTCGAGCAGTACTTC.

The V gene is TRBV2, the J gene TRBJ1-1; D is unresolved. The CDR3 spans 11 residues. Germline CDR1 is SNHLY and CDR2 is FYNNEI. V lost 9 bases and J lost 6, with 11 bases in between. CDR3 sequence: CASSEYAEAFF. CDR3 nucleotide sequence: TGTGCCAGTTCGGAGTATGCTGAAGCTTTCTTT.

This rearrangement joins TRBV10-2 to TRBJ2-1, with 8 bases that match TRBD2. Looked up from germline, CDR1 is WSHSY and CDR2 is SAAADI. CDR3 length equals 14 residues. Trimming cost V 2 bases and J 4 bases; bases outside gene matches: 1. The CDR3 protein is CASSESGSYNEQFF. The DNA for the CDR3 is TGCGCCAGCAGTGAGAGCGGGAGTTACAATGAGCAGTTCTTC.

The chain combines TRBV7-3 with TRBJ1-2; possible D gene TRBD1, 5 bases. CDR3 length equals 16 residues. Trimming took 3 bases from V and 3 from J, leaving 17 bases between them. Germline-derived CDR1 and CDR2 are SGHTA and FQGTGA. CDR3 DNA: TGTGCCAGCAGCTTGGGGAAGGGCGGGGACTACTATGGCTACACCTTC. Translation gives CASSLGKGGDYYGYTF.

CDR3 sequence: CASSLWVEDTEAFF. CDR3 in DNA: TGTGCCAGCAGTTTATGGGTTGAGGACACTGAAGCTTTCTTT. The chain uses TRBV28 and TRBJ1-1, with D unresolved. Per the germline V gene, CDR1 is MDHEN and CDR2 is SYDVKM. Trimming shortened V by 0 bases and J by 3 bases, and 8 bases separated the two germline ends. The CDR3 loop spans 14 amino acids.